The 31 T cell receptor beta chains presented below share a single source sample, sequenced in a study of graft-versus-host responses after intestinal transplantation listed by TCRdb under 2021. Which antigens these TCRs recognize remains unknown. The time point label for this specimen denotes: cells obtained before transplantation from donor or recipient. Receptor libraries were prepared by the immunoSEQ multiplex PCR assay. Sourced from immuneACCESS, this table was stored by TCRdb with only in-frame sequences that have V and J called. A share of the clones is absent; for the studies checked, an unresolved V gene accounts for under half, and the remainder has no known explanation. Recorded for this sample are about 100,000 clones; about 88% of them occurred a single time. The top ten clones comprise 0.9% to 1% of the sample. Sequenced material: unstimulated CD4+ T cells sorted from spleen or lymph node cells, taken before transplant. All receptors come from a human donor who was the organ donor for an intestinal transplant.

The rearrangement joins TRBV6-1 to TRBJ1-1, with TRBD1 as a possible D gene (5 bases). The V end lost 2 bases, the J end lost 4 bases, and 20 bases lay between the germline ends. Germline V gene lookup returns CDR1 MNHNS and CDR2 SASEGT. This CDR3 spans 17 amino acids. The DNA of the CDR3 is TGTGCCAGCAGTGAATTTTTAACGGGGGAGTGGGGCACTGAAGCTTTCTTT. This translates into CASSEFLTGEWGTEAFF.

V and J are TRBV19 and TRBJ2-2; D could derive from TRBD1 or TRBD2 (5 bases each). V was trimmed by 6 bases and J by 5 bases, leaving 16 bases between them. The CDR3 contains 15 residues. CDR1 and CDR2 (germline): LNHDA, SQIVND (reference sequence). CDR3 loop: CASSSAGTETGELFF. CDR3 nucleotides: TGTGCCAGTAGCTCGGCCGGGACGGAGACCGGGGAGCTGTTTTTT.

There are many counts of this clone. The chain uses TRBV18 and TRBJ2-7, with D unclear. Germline values: CDR1 KGHSH, CDR2 LQKENI. CDR3 length: 13 amino acids. Trimming shortened V by 5 bases and J by 6 bases, and 14 bases separated the two germline ends. The CDR3 protein is CASSSNGLREQYF. In DNA, the CDR3 is TGTGCCAGCTCATCCAACGGGCTGCGCGAGCAGTACTTC.

The rearrangement uses TRBV5-4 and TRBJ1-1; D gene ambiguous. Germline CDR1 is SGHNT and CDR2 is YYREEE (reference sequence). V was cut by 2 bases and J by 1 base, with 12 bases left in between. The CDR3 loop spans 15 amino acids. The CDR3 here is CASSFENSWNTEAFF. CDR3 DNA sequence: TGTGCCAGCAGCTTTGAAAACTCGTGGAACACTGAAGCTTTCTTT.

This sequence joins TRBV5-1 and TRBJ1-2; D is undetermined. Between the trimmed V and J ends, which lost 3 bases and 8 bases, there was a span of 11 bases. This CDR3 has 12 amino acids. Germline V gene sequence: CDR1 SGHRS, CDR2 YFSETQ. CDR3 in DNA: TGCGCCAGCAGCTCTGGCTCTGGGGGCTACACCTTC. Protein sequence: CASSSGSGGYTF.

The chain uses TRBV28 and TRBJ1-5; D is uncertain. Germline V gene sequence: CDR1 MDHEN, CDR2 SYDVKM. CDR3 length: 14 residues. Trimming stripped 2 bases from V and 4 bases from J, with 9 bases between. The CDR3 region is CASSLTQDNQPQHF. CDR3 bases: TGTGCCAGCAGTTTAACCCAGGATAATCAGCCCCAGCATTTT.

J is TRBJ1-2 and V is TRBV7-9; 9 nucleotides align to TRBD1. The junction had 7 bases not matched to a gene; V was cut back by 5 bases and J by 3 bases. CDR3 length equals 15 residues. Germline V gives CDR1 SEHNR, CDR2 FQNEAQ (reference sequence). The CDR3 is CASSTRDRVHYGYTF. In DNA, the CDR3 is TGTGCCAGCAGCACGCGGGACAGGGTTCACTATGGCTACACCTTC.

This chain connects TRBV5-6 to TRBJ1-5; D is unclear. Trimming stripped 1 base from V and 0 bases from J, with 8 bases between. This CDR3 has 15 amino acids. The germline CDR1 and CDR2 sequences are SGHDT and YYEEEE. CDR3 coding DNA: TGTGCCAGCAGCTTGATGGGAGTTAGCAATCAGCCCCAGCATTTT. Its protein is CASSLMGVSNQPQHF.

The chain couples TRBV19 to TRBJ2-7, with D perhaps matching TRBD2 (6 bases). CDR1 is LNHDA and CDR2 is SQIVND in the germline V gene (reference sequence). Deletions cut 7 bases from V and 3 bases from J, with 19 bases between. CDR3 length: 15 residues. CDR3 DNA: TGTGCCAGTACCCCGGGATTCGGGGGAAGCTACGAGCAGTACTTC. Amino acids: CASTPGFGGSYEQYF.

The CDR3 bases are TGTGCCAGCTCACCAACAGGAGGGGGCACCGGGGAGCTGTTTTTT. This codes for CASSPTGGGTGELFF. The V call is TRBV18, the J call TRBJ2-2, with D tentatively TRBD1 or TRBD2 (6 bases each). From germline, CDR1 is KGHSH and CDR2 LQKENI. Deletions cut 2 bases from V and 4 bases from J, with 11 bases between. CDR3 size: 15 residues.

V and J are TRBV4-1 and TRBJ2-5; 7 bases are a match to TRBD2. The J call is doubtful: the DNA matches TRBJ2-7 better. The CDR3 runs 17 residues. Germline V lookup: CDR1 MGHRA, CDR2 YSYEKL. This CDR3 reads CASSQGPSGTTRYEQYF. CDR3 bases: TGCGCCAGCAGCCAAGGGCCTTCCGGGACTACCCGCTACGAGCAGTACTTC.

J is TRBJ1-2 and V is TRBV28; D possibly corresponds to TRBD1 (5 bases). The germline V and J ends were trimmed by 6 bases and 8 bases, with 16 bases remaining between them. Germline V gives CDR1 MDHEN, CDR2 SYDVKM. The CDR3 is 13 residues long. The DNA for the CDR3 is TGTGCCAGCAGCCCGGTGGGGACGGGGGGCTACACCTTC. Its translation is CASSPVGTGGYTF.

The CDR3 reads CASSLSLGSGANVLTF. The CDR3 DNA follows: TGTGCCAGCAGCTTGAGCCTGGGCTCTGGGGCCAACGTCCTGACTTTC. The chain has TRBV5-8 and TRBJ2-6; D gene unclear. CDR1 and CDR2 (germline): SGHTS, YDEGEE. The CDR3 runs 16 residues. V was trimmed by 1 base and J by 0 bases, leaving 8 bases between them.

The V gene is TRBV30, the J gene TRBJ2-5; possible D gene TRBD1, 6 bases. The CDR3 extends over 12 amino acids. CDR1 and CDR2 from the germline V gene are GTSNPN and SVGIG (reference sequence). With 0 bases removed from V and 12 bases from J, the gap between germline ends came to 14 bases. In DNA form, the CDR3 reads TGTGCCTGGAGTGTAGGGGGACCCCGGGAGTACTTC. It translates to CAWSVGGPREYF.

The chain links TRBV7-9 to TRBJ2-4; D not certain. CDR1 and CDR2 (germline): SEHNR, FQNEAQ (reference sequence). V lost 1 base and J lost 6, with 1 base in between. CDR3 length: 11 residues. The CDR3 coding sequence is TGTGCCAGCAGCTTAGGAAACATTCAGTACTTC. Translation gives CASSLGNIQYF.

The chain uses TRBV27 and TRBJ2-6; D possibly corresponds to TRBD2 (5 bases). With 6 bases removed from V and 2 bases from J, the gap between germline ends came to 5 bases. This CDR3 region has 13 residues. Germline-derived CDR1 and CDR2 are MNHEY and SMNVEV (reference sequence). The CDR3 is CASREAGANVLTF. CDR3 nucleotides: TGTGCCAGCAGGGAGGCTGGGGCCAACGTCCTGACTTTC.

This chain connects TRBV28 to TRBJ2-1; TRBD2 matches at 14 bases. The CDR3 has 20 amino acids. CDR1 is MDHEN, CDR2 SYDVKM, per germline. The trim removed 6 bases at V and 4 bases at J, leaving 17 bases unmatched. The DNA for the CDR3 is TGTGCCAGCAGATCCCCCGGGAACAGGGGACTAGCGGGGGATTACAATGAGCAGTTCTTC. Protein: CASRSPGNRGLAGDYNEQFF.

The V gene is TRBV7-8, the J gene TRBJ2-1; D is perhaps TRBD1 (5 bases). Germline CDR1 SGHVS, CDR2 FQNEAQ. Trimming took off 5 bases at V and 1 base at J, with 15 bases between the two ends. The CDR3 length is 16 residues. CDR3 sequence reads: CASSHVKGLSYNEQFF. In DNA form, the CDR3 reads TGTGCCAGCAGCCACGTCAAGGGGCTATCCTACAATGAGCAGTTCTTC.

This chain joins TRBV5-4 and TRBJ2-7; the D gene is possibly TRBD2 (6 bases). The V and J ends lost 0 bases and 4 bases respectively, with 17 bases between them. Germline CDR1 reads SGHNT; CDR2 reads YYREEE (reference sequence). The CDR3 is 16 amino acids. CDR3 DNA: TGTGCCAGCAGCTTGGCCGGGACCCTGGGGGGATACGAGCAGTACTTC. It specifies CASSLAGTLGGYEQYF. Full variable domain (missing parts from reference TRBV5-4 and TRBJ2-7): ETGVTQSPTHLIKTRGQQVTLRCSSQSGHNTVSWYQQALGQGPQFIFQYYREEENGRGNFPPRFSGLQFPNYSSELNVNALELDDSALYLCASSLAGTLGGYEQYFGPGTRLTVT.

The CDR3 coding sequence is TGTGCCAGCAGTCCCGGGTTTACCTCTGGAAACACCATATATTTT. Translating it yields CASSPGFTSGNTIYF. This rearrangement joins TRBV6-6 to TRBJ1-3, with D unresolved. The V gene's germline CDR1 is MNHNY and CDR2 SVGAGI (reference sequence). The CDR3 has 15 residues. Trimming removed 5 bases from V and 0 bases from J, with 11 bases in between.

This clone was seen a single time. The CDR3 DNA is TGTGCCACCAGCAGGGACAGGGGGCGAATAGGCTATGGCTACACCTTC. This encodes CATSRDRGRIGYGYTF. This rearrangement joins TRBV15 to TRBJ1-2; 11 bases are a match to TRBD1. The CDR3 contains 16 residues. The junction had 7 bases not matched to a gene; V was cut back by 3 bases and J by 4 bases. Germline-derived CDR1 and CDR2 are LNHNV and YYDKDF (reference sequence).

This rearrangement joins TRBV5-1 to TRBJ2-1, with D maybe TRBD1 (6 bases). Germline CDR1 reads SGHRS; CDR2 reads YFSETQ. Trimming stripped 0 bases from V and 4 bases from J, with 14 bases between. The CDR3 sequence is 16 residues long. The CDR3 here is CASSLAPDRLYNEQFF. CDR3 in DNA: TGCGCCAGCAGCTTGGCCCCCGACAGGCTTTACAATGAGCAGTTCTTC.

V usage is TRBV6-5 and J usage is TRBJ1-2; D unresolved. The V gene's germline CDR1 is MNHEY and CDR2 SVGAGI. V lost 7 bases and J 4 bases, leaving 10 bases between the germline ends. The CDR3 extends over 12 amino acids. The CDR3 coding sequence is TGTGCCAGCACCTTTGACGTCTATGGCTACACCTTC. Translated: CASTFDVYGYTF.

The chain recombines TRBV7-4 with TRBJ2-3, with TRBD1 matching over 7 bases. The CDR3 contains 16 residues. V lost 5 bases and J lost 4; bases outside the gene matches: 12. Germline V gene lookup returns CDR1 SGHVT and CDR2 SQSDAQ. CDR3 loop: CASSQRGGQWADTQYF. The CDR3 DNA sequence: TGTGCCAGCAGCCAGCGAGGGGGCCAGTGGGCAGATACGCAGTATTTT.

This chain joins TRBV4-1 and TRBJ1-6; tentative D call: TRBD1 (5 bases). Germline CDR1 MGHRA, CDR2 YSYEKL. The length of the CDR3 is 17 residues. Between the trimmed V and J ends, which lost 4 bases and 0 bases, there was a span of 13 bases. The CDR3 nucleotides read TGCGCCAGCAGCCCGGGGCATTTAAGCTCCTATAATTCACCCCTCCACTTT. Translation: CASSPGHLSSYNSPLHF.

This chain uses TRBV27 with TRBJ1-4; 7 positions match TRBD1. With V trimmed by 4 bases and J by 8 bases, 10 bases remained unmatched. The CDR3 runs 15 residues. Germline V gene data show CDR1 as MNHEY and CDR2 as SMNVEV (reference sequence). CDR3: CASSWRQGVGEKLFF. In DNA, the CDR3 is TGTGCCAGCAGTTGGAGGCAGGGGGTTGGAGAAAAACTGTTTTTT.

The rearrangement uses TRBV4-2 and TRBJ2-5, with 11 bases fitting TRBD2. The CDR3 totals 16 residues. CDR1 is LGHNA and CDR2 is YNFKEQ in the germline V gene. V lost 0 bases and J lost 1; bases outside the gene matches: 1. CDR3 sequence reads: CASSQDGTSGQETQYF. The CDR3 DNA reads TGTGCCAGCAGCCAAGATGGGACTAGCGGCCAAGAGACCCAGTACTTC.

The genes are TRBV5-1 and TRBJ2-7; D uncertain. Between the trimmed V and J ends, which lost 7 bases and 2 bases, there was a span of 10 bases. Germline-derived CDR1 and CDR2 are SGHRS and YFSETQ. The CDR3 runs 12 residues. This CDR3 reads CASGDKPYEQYF. In DNA form, the CDR3 reads TGCGCCAGCGGCGACAAGCCCTACGAGCAGTACTTC.

The chain couples TRBV2 to TRBJ1-2; the D gene is possibly TRBD1 (6 bases). This CDR3 has 15 residues. V was trimmed by 3 bases and J by 0 bases, leaving 11 bases between them. Germline V gene lookup returns CDR1 SNHLY and CDR2 FYNNEI. CDR3 nucleotides: TGTGCCAGCAGTGAGGACAGCTCATCTAACTATGGCTACACCTTC. It codes for CASSEDSSSNYGYTF.

As to this clone: Other DNA sequences in the same sample also yield this CDR3. DNA for the CDR3: TGTGCCAGCAGTTTAACAGGACAGGGGGGGGATACGCAGTATTTT. It is translated as CASSLTGQGGDTQYF. The J gene is TRBJ2-3, the V gene TRBV28; TRBD1 aligns across 10 bases. The CDR3 sequence is 15 residues long. V lost 2 bases and J lost 6; bases outside the gene matches: 5. Germline V gene lookup returns CDR1 MDHEN and CDR2 SYDVKM.

This chain connects TRBV19 to TRBJ1-1, with a possible D match to TRBD1 (5 bases). V dropped 2 bases and J dropped 1 base, with 14 bases sitting between them. CDR1 and CDR2 (germline): LNHDA, SQIVND (reference sequence). This CDR3 contains 16 residues. The CDR3 region is CASSIIGTRRNTEAFF. The CDR3 nucleotides read TGTGCCAGTAGTATAATCGGGACCAGGAGGAACACTGAAGCTTTCTTT.